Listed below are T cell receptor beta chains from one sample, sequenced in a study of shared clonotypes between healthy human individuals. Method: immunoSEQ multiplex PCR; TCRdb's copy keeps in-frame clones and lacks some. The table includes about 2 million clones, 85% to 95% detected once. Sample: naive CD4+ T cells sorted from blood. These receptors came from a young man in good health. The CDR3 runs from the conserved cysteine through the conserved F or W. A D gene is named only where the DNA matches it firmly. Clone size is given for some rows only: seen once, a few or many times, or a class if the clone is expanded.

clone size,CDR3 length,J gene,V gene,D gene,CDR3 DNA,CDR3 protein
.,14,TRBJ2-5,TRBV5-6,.,TGTGCCAGCAGCTTGATCGGTTTCCAAGAGACCCAGTACTTC,CASSLIGFQETQYF
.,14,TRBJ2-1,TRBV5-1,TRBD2,TGCGCCAGCAGCCCGCGGACTAGCGGGAGTTGGCAGTTCTTC,CASSPRTSGSWQFF
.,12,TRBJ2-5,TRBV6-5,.,TGTGCCAGCACTTCGCCCCCAGAGACCCAGTACTTC,CASTSPPETQYF
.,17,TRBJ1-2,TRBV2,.,TGTGCCAGCAGTGAAGCGCTCGGCCCCCGGGACCGGGTTGGCTACACCTTC,CASSEALGPRDRVGYTF
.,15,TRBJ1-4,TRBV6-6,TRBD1,TGTGCCAGCAGTCATGGGGGGACAGGTGGGGAAAAACTGTTTTTT,CASSHGGTGGEKLFF
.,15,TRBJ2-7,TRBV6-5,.,TGTGCCAGCAGTTACTCTGGGGTTGATTCCTACGAGCAGTACTTC,CASSYSGVDSYEQYF
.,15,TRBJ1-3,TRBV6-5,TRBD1,TGTGCCAGCAGCCGGGACAGCGGCCAAGAAAACACCATATATTTT,CASSRDSGQENTIYF
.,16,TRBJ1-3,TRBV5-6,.,TGTGCCAGCAGCCGGGACACAAAAGGCGCTGGAAACACCATATATTTT,CASSRDTKGAGNTIYF
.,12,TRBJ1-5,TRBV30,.,TGTGCCTGGAAAACGGGCAATCAGCCCCAGCATTTT,CAWKTGNQPQHF
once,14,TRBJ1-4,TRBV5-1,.,TGCGCCAGCAGGGGTTTGTCAACTAATGAAAAACTGTTTTTT,CASRGLSTNEKLFF
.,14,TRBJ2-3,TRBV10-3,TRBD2,TGTGCCACACGGACCGGGGGGGACACAGATACGCAGTATTTT,CATRTGGDTDTQYF
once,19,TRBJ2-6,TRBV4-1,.,TGCGCCAGCAGCCATACAACCGGGACCGGCCTCTCTGGGGCCAACGTCCTGACTTTC,CASSHTTGTGLSGANVLTF
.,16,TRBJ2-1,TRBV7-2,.,TGTGCCAGCAGCTTAGCGGGCGCGAGCTCCTACAATGAGCAGTTCTTC,CASSLAGASSYNEQFF
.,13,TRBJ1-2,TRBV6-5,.,TGTGCCAGCAGCCGAGCCCGCCAGGGCCCGGCGGCCTTC,CASSRARQGPAAF
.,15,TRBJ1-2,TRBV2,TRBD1,TGTGCCAGCAGCTGGGACAGGGCAAACAACTATGGCTACACCTTC,CASSWDRANNYGYTF
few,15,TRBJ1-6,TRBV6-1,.,TGTGCCAGCAGTGAGAGACCGGACGGTGGGTCACCCCTCCACTTT,CASSERPDGGSPLHF
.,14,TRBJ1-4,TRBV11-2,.,TGTGCCAGCAGCTTAGAAAGACAGGCTGAAAAACTGTTTTTT,CASSLERQAEKLFF
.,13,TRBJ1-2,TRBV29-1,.,TGCAGCGTTGAAGATCCGACAAGCTATGGCTACACCTTC,CSVEDPTSYGYTF
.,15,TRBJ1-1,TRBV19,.,TGTGCCAGTAGTCCCCCAGGACGGGGGAACACTGAAGCTTTCTTT,CASSPPGRGNTEAFF
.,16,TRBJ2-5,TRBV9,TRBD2,TGTGCCAGCAGCTTCGGGACTAGCGGGGGGCAAGAGACCCAGTACTTC,CASSFGTSGGQETQYF
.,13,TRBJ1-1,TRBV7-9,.,TGTGCCAGCAGCCCCCTGGAGGGGGTTTCAGCTTTCTTT,CASSPLEGVSAFF
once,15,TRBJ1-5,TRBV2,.,TGTGCCAGCAGCAAGACAGCGGACAGCAATCAGCCCCAGCATTTT,CASSKTADSNQPQHF
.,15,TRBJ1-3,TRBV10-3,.,TGTGCCATCAGAGAAGAATACACTGCTGGAAACACCATATATTTT,CAIREEYTAGNTIYF
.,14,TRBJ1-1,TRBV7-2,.,TGTGCCAGCAGCTTGGGCCTGGCTAACACTCAAGCTTTCTTT,CASSLGLANTQAFF
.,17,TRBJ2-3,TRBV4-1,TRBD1,TGCGCTCACCGACCACAGGGGCGAGTACCCTCCACAGATACGCAGTATTTT,CAHRPQGRVPSTDTQYF
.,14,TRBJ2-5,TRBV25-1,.,TGTGCCAGCAGTGAATATCGGGGGAGGGAGACCCAGTACTTC,CASSEYRGRETQYF
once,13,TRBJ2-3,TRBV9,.,TGTGCCAGTACTACAGGAAGCACAGATACGCAGTATTTT,CASTTGSTDTQYF
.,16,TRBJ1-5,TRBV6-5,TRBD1,TGTGCCAGCAGTTACCTAGCAGGGGGTCTTTCCCAGCCCCAGCATTTT,CASSYLAGGLSQPQHF
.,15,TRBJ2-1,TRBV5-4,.,TGTGCCAGCAGCCTGGACTCGTACAGTCGTAATGAGCAGTTCTTC,CASSLDSYSRNEQFF
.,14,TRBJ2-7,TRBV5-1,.,TGCGCCAGCAGCCCCGGGACGCCTTCCTACGAGCAGTACTTC,CASSPGTPSYEQYF
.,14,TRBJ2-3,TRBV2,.,TGTGCCAGCAGTGGTGCGAGCCCCCCAGATACGCAGTATTTT,CASSGASPPDTQYF
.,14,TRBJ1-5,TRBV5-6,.,TGTGCCAGCAGCTTGAGGTCAGCCAATCAGCCCCAGCATTTT,CASSLRSANQPQHF
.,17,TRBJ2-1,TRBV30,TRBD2,TGTGCCTGGAGTGCGGAACGGACTAGCGGGGTCTACAATGAGCAGTTCTTC,CAWSAERTSGVYNEQFF
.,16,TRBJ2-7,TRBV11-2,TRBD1,TGTGCCAGCAGCTTTAACCGGGACAGGGGATACTACGAGCAGTACTTC,CASSFNRDRGYYEQYF
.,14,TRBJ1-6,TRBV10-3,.,TGTGCCATCAGCCAAAACAGGGTTTATTCACCCCTCCACTTT,CAISQNRVYSPLHF
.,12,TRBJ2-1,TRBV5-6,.,TGTGCCAGCAGCTTGAGGCTGAATGAGCAGTTCTTC,CASSLRLNEQFF
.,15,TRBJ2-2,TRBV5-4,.,TGTGCCAGCAGCAAACAGGAGGGAGACACCGGGGAGCTGTTTTTT,CASSKQEGDTGELFF
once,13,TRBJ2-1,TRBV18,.,TGTGCCAGCTCACGCAACCGGGACTCGGAGCAGTTCTTC,CASSRNRDSEQFF
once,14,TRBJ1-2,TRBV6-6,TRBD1,TGTGCCAGCAGTTCCCGACAGGGTACATATGGCTACACCTTC,CASSSRQGTYGYTF
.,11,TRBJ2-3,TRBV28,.,TGTGCCAGCAGTTCTACAGATACGCAGTATTTT,CASSSTDTQYF